One sample yielded the 12 T cell receptor beta chains listed below, sequenced in a study of cytomegalovirus exposure and HLA in healthy donors. The PCR ran on 60 Vbeta and 13 Jbeta primers. Using immunoSEQ multiplex PCR, the repertoire was profiled, and TCRdb retains in-frame clones only, with some absent. The top ten hold approximately 1.6% of the sample, which has under 200,000 clones, 82% seen once. Sequenced material: PBMCs. The receptors come from a girl aged 10-17 years in good health and CMV-seropositive.

The V gene is TRBV6-6, the J gene TRBJ1-4; TRBD1 matches 9 bases. Germline V lookup: CDR1 MNHNY, CDR2 SVGAGI (reference sequence). The CDR3 spans 14 residues. V lost 7 bases, J lost 12 bases, and 12 bases stayed unmatched. The CDR3 DNA is TGTGCCAGCACCAAATCGGGACAGGGCAGACAACTGTTTTTT. Protein product: CASTKSGQGRQLFF.

The genes are TRBV10-3 and TRBJ2-3; 8 positions match TRBD2. The CDR3 consists of 14 residues. V lost 2 bases and J lost 4; bases outside the gene matches: 2. Germline V lookup: CDR1 ENHRY, CDR2 SYGVKD. The CDR3 reads CAISEGLAPDTQYF. As DNA, the CDR3 is TGTGCCATCAGTGAGGGACTAGCCCCAGATACGCAGTATTTT.

The CDR3 loop reads CASSQVVGDRGVYEQYF. The DNA of the CDR3 is TGCGCCAGCAGCCAAGTTGTCGGGGACAGGGGCGTCTACGAGCAGTACTTC. The chain couples TRBV4-3 to TRBJ2-7, with 10 bases lining up with TRBD1. V lost 1 base and J lost 3; bases outside the gene matches: 9. Germline CDR1 reads LGHNA; CDR2 reads YSLEER. This CDR3 region has 17 residues.

The chain uses TRBV30 and TRBJ1-2, with TRBD1 matching over 9 bases. Looked up from germline, CDR1 is GTSNPN and CDR2 is SVGIG (reference sequence). Unmatched junction bases numbered 4, after V lost 5 bases and J lost 3 bases. The CDR3 sequence is 13 residues long. CDR3 bases: TGTGCCTGGGGACAGGGGTTGGACTATGGCTACACCTTC. This translates into CAWGQGLDYGYTF.

The rearrangement joins TRBV30 to TRBJ2-1; 7 bases align to TRBD2. The CDR3 is made up of 14 amino acids. Germline CDR1 is GTSNPN and CDR2 is SVGIG (reference sequence). The V segment lost 1 base and the J segment 3 bases; nucleotides outside the gene matches: 3. In DNA, the CDR3 is TGTGCCTGGAGTGCCCTAGCGGACTACAATGAGCAGTTCTTC. Protein product: CAWSALADYNEQFF.

The chain employs TRBV18 and TRBJ2-7, with D possibly matching TRBD1 (6 bases). CDR1 and CDR2 (germline): KGHSH, LQKENI. The CDR3 totals 17 residues. Trimming shortened V by 4 bases and J by 6 bases, and 25 bases separated the two germline ends. Here the CDR3 reads CASSQLPPTTGISEQYF. The CDR3 bases are TGTGCCAGCTCACAACTACCGCCGACCACAGGGATCAGCGAGCAGTACTTC.

The chain links TRBV29-1 to TRBJ1-2; D unresolved. CDR1 is SQVTM and CDR2 is ANQGSEA in the germline V gene. The CDR3 is 11 residues long. V was clipped by 6 bases and J by 1 base, with 6 bases between them. The CDR3, as DNA: TGCAGCGTGCAGGATAACTATGGCTACACCTTC. It codes for CSVQDNYGYTF.

This rearrangement joins TRBV6-6 to TRBJ2-3; D uncertain. Deletions cut 0 bases from V and 2 bases from J, with 9 bases between. This CDR3 is built from 15 residues. Germline CDR1 MNHNY, CDR2 SVGAGI (reference sequence). CDR3 sequence (DNA): TGTGCCAGCAGTTACTCCAGACAACACACAGATACGCAGTATTTT. This translates into CASSYSRQHTDTQYF.

The V and J genes are TRBV29-1 and TRBJ2-7; maybe TRBD2 (5 bases). V gave up 4 bases and J gave up 3 bases, with 16 bases separating them. The CDR3 extends over 14 amino acids. Germline assignment: CDR1 SQVTM and CDR2 ANQGSEA. The CDR3 is CSVAYGGRSYEQYF. CDR3 sequence (DNA): TGCAGCGTTGCCTATGGCGGGCGGAGCTACGAGCAGTACTTC.

V usage is TRBV7-8 and J usage is TRBJ2-5, with 7 bases that match TRBD1. The J call may be mistaken, given a closer DNA end match to TRBJ2-7. CDR1 and CDR2 from the germline V gene are SGHVS and FQNEAQ. The CDR3 extends over 19 amino acids. The CDR3 reads CASSPGTEPRLIGGYEQYF. The CDR3 coding sequence is TGTGCCAGCAGCCCAGGGACAGAACCTAGACTAATAGGGGGCTACGAGCAGTACTTC.

The V gene is TRBV7-9, the J gene TRBJ1-1, with a tentative D call TRBD1 (5 bases). The CDR3 spans 16 residues. The V gene lost 0 bases and the J gene lost 0 bases, with 11 bases spanning the gap. CDR1 SEHNR and CDR2 FQNEAQ come from the germline V gene (reference sequence). This chain's CDR3 is CASSLAGRQMNTEAFF. For the CDR3, the DNA is TGTGCCAGCAGCTTAGCGGGGCGGCAGATGAACACTGAAGCTTTCTTT.

The genes are TRBV6-1 and TRBJ2-2; D might be TRBD1 (6 bases). The length of the CDR3 is 15 residues. The V end lost 2 bases, the J end lost 1 base, and 8 bases lay between the germline ends. CDR1 MNHNS and CDR2 SASEGT come from the germline V gene. CDR3 residues: CASSEQGRNTGELFF. The CDR3 DNA reads as TGTGCCAGCAGTGAACAGGGGAGGAACACCGGGGAGCTGTTTTTT.